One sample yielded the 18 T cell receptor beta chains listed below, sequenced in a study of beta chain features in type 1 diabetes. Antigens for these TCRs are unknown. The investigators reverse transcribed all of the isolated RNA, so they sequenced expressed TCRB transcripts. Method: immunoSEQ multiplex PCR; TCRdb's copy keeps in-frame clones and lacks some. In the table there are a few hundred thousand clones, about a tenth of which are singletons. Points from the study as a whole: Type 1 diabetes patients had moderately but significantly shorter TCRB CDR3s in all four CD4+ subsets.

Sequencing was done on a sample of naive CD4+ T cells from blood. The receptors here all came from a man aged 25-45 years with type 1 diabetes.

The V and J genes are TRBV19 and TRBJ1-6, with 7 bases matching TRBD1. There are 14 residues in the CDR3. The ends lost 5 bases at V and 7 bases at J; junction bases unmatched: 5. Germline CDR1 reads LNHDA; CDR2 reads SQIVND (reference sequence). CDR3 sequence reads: CASSSTGWNSPLHF. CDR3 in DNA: TGTGCCAGTAGTTCGACAGGGTGGAATTCACCCCTCCACTTT.

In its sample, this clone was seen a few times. CDR3 DNA: TGCGCCAGCAGCTTTAACAATCCGAGGTTGAACACTGAAGCTTTCTTT. Translating gives CASSFNNPRLNTEAFF. The gene calls are TRBV5-1 and TRBJ1-1; no firm D call. Germline loops: CDR1 SGHRS, CDR2 YFSETQ. Trimming shortened V by 2 bases and J by 0 bases, and 14 bases separated the two germline ends. The length of the CDR3 is 16 residues.

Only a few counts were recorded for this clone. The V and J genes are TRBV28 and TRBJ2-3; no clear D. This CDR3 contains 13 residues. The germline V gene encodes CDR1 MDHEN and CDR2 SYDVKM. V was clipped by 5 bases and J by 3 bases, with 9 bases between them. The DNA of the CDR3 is TGTGCCAGCAGTCGATCCGGGACAGATACGCAGTATTTT. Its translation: CASSRSGTDTQYF.

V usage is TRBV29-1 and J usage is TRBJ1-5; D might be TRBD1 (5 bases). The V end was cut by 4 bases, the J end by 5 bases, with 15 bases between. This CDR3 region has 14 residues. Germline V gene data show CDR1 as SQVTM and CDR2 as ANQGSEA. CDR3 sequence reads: CSVAGTTKDQPQHF. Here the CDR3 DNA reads TGCAGCGTTGCCGGGACTACCAAAGATCAGCCCCAGCATTTT.

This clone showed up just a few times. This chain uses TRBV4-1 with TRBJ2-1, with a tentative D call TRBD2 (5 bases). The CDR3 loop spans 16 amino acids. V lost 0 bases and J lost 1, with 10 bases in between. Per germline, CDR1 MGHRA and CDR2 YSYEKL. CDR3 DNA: TGCGCCAGCAGCCAAGAACTCGGCGGGTCCTACAATGAGCAGTTCTTC. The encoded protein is CASSQELGGSYNEQFF.

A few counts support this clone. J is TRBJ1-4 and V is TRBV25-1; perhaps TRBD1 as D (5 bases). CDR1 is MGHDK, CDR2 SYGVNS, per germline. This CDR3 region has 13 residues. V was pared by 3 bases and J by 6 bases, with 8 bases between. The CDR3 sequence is CASSEMTDEKLFF. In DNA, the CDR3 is TGTGCCAGCAGTGAGATGACAGATGAAAAACTGTTTTTT.

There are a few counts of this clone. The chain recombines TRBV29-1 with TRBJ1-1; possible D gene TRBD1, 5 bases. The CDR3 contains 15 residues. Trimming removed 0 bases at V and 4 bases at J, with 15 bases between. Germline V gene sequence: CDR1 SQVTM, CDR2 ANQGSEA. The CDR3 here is CSVEDNQGLGTEAFF. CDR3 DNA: TGCAGCGTTGAAGATAACCAGGGCCTGGGCACTGAAGCTTTCTTT. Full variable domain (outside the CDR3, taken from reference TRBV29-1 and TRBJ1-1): SAVISQKPSRDICQRGTSLTIQCQVDSQVTMMFWYRQQPGQSLTLIATANQGSEATYESGFVIDKFPISRPNLTFSTLTVSNMSPEDSSIYLCSVEDNQGLGTEAFFGQGTRLTVV.

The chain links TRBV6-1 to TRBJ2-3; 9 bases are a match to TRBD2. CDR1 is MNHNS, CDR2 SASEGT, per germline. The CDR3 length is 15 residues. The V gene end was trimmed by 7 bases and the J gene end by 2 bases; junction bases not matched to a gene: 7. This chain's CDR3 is CASMRIAGATDTQYF. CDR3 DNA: TGTGCCAGCATGAGGATAGCGGGGGCCACAGATACGCAGTATTTT.

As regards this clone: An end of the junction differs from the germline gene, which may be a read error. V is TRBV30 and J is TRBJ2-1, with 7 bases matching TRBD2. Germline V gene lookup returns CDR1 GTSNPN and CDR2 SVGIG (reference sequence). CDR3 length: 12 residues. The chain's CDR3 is CAWSHPGGGSVF. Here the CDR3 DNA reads TGTGCCTGGAGTCACCCTGGCGGGGGTTCGGTCTTC.

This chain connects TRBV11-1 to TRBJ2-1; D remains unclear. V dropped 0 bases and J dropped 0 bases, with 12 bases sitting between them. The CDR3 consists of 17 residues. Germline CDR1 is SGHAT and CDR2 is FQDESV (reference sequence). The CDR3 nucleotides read TGTGCCAGCAGCTTAGCGTACAGTCAACACTCCTACAATGAGCAGTTCTTC. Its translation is CASSLAYSQHSYNEQFF.

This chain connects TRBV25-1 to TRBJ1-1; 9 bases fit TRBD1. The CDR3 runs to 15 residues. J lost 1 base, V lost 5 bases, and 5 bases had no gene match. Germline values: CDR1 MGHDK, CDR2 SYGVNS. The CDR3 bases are TGTGCCAGCAGTAAAAAGACAGGGGGGAACACTGAAGCTTTCTTT. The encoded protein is CASSKKTGGNTEAFF.

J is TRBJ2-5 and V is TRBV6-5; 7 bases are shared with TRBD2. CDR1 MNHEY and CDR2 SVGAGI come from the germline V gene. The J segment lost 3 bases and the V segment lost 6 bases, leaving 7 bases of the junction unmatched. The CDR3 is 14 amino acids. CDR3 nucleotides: TGTGCCAGCAGCCTCTGGGGGACTAAAGAGACCCAGTACTTC. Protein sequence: CASSLWGTKETQYF.

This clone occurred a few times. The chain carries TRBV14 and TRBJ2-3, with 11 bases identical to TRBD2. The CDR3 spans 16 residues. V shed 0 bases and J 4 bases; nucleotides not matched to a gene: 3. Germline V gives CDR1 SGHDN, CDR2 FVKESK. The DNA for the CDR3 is TGTGCCAGCAGCCAAGAAATGACTAGCGGGGCAGATACGCAGTATTTT. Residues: CASSQEMTSGADTQYF.

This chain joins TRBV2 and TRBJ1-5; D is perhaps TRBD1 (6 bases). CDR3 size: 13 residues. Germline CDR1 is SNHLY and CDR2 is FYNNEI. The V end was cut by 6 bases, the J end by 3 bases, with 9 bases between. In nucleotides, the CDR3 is TGTGCCAGCAGGGACAGCACCAATCAGCCCCAGCATTTT. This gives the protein CASRDSTNQPQHF.

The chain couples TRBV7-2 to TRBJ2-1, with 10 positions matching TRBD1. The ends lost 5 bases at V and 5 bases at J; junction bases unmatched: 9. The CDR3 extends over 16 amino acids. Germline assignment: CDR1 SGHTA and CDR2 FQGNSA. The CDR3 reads CASSPRLGQGNNEQFF. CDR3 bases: TGTGCCAGCAGCCCTCGTCTGGGACAGGGGAACAATGAGCAGTTCTTC.

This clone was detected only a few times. The CDR3 region has the DNA TGCGCCAGCAGCCCCCGGGTGGAAAACACTGAAGCTTTCTTT. The encoded protein is CASSPRVENTEAFF. The J gene is TRBJ1-1, the V gene TRBV23-1; D remains unclear. TRBV23-1 belongs to the ORF category, with a function that is uncertain. The CDR3 consists of 14 residues. Trimming removed 6 bases from V and 2 bases from J, with 13 bases in between.

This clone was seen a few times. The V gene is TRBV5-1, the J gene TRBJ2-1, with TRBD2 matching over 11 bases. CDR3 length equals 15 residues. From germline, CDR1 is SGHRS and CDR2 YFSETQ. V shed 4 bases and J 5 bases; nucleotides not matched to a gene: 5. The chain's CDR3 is CASSDTSGGDNEQFF. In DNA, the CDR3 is TGCGCCAGCAGCGATACTAGCGGGGGAGACAATGAGCAGTTCTTC.

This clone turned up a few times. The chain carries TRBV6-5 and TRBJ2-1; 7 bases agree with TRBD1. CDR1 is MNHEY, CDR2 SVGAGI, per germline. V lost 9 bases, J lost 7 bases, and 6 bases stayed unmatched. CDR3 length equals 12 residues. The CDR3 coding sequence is TGTGCCAGTACTCAGGGGGTGAATGAGCAGTTCTTC. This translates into CASTQGVNEQFF.